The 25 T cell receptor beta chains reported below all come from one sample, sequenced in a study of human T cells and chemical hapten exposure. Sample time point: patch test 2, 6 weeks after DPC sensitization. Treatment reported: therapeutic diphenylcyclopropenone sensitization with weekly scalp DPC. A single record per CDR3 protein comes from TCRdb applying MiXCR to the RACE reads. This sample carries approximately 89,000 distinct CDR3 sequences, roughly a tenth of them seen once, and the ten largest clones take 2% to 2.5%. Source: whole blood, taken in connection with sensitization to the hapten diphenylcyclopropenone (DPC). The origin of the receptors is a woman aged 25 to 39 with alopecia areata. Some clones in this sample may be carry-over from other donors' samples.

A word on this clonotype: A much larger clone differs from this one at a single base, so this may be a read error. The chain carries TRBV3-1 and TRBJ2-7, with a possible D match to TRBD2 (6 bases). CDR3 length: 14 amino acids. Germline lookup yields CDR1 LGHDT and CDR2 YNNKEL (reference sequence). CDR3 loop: CVSSAPGLPYEQYF. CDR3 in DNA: TGTGTCAGCAGCGCGCCGGGACTTCCATACGAGCAGTACTTC.

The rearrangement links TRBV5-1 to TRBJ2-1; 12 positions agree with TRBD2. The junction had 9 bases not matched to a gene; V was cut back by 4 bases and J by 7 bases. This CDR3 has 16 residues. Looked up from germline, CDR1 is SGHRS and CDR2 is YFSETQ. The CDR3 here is CASSTRLAGAGNEQFF. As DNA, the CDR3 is TGCGCCAGCAGCACCCGACTAGCGGGGGCGGGGAATGAGCAGTTCTTC.

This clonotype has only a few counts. The CDR3 region has the DNA TGCGCCAGCAGCTTCGGACAGGGCACAGATACGCAGTATTTT. Protein sequence: CASSFGQGTDTQYF. The chain links TRBV5-1 to TRBJ2-3; 7 bases match TRBD1. The V and J ends lost 2 bases and 1 base, in that order; junction bases with no gene match: 1. Per germline, CDR1 SGHRS and CDR2 YFSETQ. The CDR3 runs to 14 residues.

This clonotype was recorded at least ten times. The CDR3 nucleotides read TGCAGCGTTGTAAGTGTGGGCCTCTATGGCTACACCTTC. This codes for CSVVSVGLYGYTF. The chain recombines TRBV29-1 with TRBJ1-2; D remains unclear. Per the germline V gene, CDR1 is SQVTM and CDR2 is ANQGSEA. This CDR3 comprises 13 residues. The V gene lost 4 bases and the J gene lost 4 bases, with 13 bases spanning the gap.

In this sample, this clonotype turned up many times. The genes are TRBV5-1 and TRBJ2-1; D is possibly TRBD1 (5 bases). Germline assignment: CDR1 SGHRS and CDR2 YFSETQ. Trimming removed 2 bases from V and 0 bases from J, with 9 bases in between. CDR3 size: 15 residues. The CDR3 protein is CASSLGASSYNEQFF. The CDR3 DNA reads TGCGCCAGCAGCTTAGGGGCTAGCTCCTACAATGAGCAGTTCTTC.

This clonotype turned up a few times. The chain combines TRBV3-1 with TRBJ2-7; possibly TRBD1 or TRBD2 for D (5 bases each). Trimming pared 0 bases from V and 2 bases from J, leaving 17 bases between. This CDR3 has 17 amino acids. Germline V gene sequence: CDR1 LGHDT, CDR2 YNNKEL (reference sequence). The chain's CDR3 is CASSQERTLGETYEQYF. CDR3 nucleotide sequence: TGTGCCAGCAGCCAAGAAAGGACTTTGGGGGAGACCTACGAGCAGTACTTC.

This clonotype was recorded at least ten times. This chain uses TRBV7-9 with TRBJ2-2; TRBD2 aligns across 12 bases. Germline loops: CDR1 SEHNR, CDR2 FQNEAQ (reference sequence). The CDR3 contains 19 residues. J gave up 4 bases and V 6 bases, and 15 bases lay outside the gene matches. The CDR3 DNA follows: TGTGCCAGCAGTATCACGCGGCTAGCGGGGGGGCCCAGCACCGGGGAGCTGTTTTTT. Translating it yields CASSITRLAGGPSTGELFF.

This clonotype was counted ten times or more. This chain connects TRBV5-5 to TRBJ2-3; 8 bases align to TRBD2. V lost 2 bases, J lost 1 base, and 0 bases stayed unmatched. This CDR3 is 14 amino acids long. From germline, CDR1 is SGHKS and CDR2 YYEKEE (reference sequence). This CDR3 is CASSLAGGTDTQYF. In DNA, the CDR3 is TGTGCCAGCAGCTTAGCGGGGGGCACAGATACGCAGTATTTT.

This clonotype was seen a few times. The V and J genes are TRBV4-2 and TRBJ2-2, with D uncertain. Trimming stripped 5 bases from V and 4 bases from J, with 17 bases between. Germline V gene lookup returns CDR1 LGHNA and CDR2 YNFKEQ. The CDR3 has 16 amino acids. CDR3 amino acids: CASSAMSGESTGELFF. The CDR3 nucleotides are TGTGCCAGCAGCGCCATGTCTGGTGAAAGCACCGGGGAGCTGTTTTTT.

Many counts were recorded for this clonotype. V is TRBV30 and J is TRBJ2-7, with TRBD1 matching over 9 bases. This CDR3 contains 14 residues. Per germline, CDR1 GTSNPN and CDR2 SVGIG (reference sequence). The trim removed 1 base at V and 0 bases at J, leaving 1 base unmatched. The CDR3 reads CAWSETGGSYEQYF. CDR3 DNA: TGTGCCTGGAGTGAGACAGGGGGCTCCTACGAGCAGTACTTC.

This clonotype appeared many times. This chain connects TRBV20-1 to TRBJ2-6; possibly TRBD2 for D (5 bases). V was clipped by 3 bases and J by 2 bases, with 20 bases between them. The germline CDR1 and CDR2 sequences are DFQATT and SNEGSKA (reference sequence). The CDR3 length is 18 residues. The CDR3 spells CSARPMGSGQPGANVLTF. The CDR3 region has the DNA TGCAGTGCTAGGCCCATGGGGAGCGGCCAGCCTGGGGCCAACGTCCTGACTTTC.

Written as DNA, the CDR3 is TGTGCCAGCAGCGTAGCTGCGTTGGCTTCTGAGCAGTTCTTC. Translating it yields CASSVAALASEQFF. The chain couples TRBV9 to TRBJ2-1, with D unresolved. Trimming shortened V by 0 bases and J by 9 bases, and 13 bases separated the two germline ends. This CDR3 spans 14 amino acids. CDR1 is SGDLS and CDR2 is YYNGEE in the germline V gene.

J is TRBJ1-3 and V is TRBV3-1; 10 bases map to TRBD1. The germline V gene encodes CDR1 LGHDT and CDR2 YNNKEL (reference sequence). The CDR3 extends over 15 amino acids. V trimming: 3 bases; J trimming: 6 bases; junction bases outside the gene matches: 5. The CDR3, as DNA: TGTGCCAGCAGCCACCTGACAGGGGGCAAAAACACCATATATTTT. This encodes CASSHLTGGKNTIYF.

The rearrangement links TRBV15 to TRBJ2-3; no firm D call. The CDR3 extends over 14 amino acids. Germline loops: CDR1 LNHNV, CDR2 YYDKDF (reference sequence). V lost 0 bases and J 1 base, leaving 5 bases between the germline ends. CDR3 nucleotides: TGTGCCACCAGCAGAGATCCCGGCACAGATACGCAGTATTTT. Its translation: CATSRDPGTDTQYF.

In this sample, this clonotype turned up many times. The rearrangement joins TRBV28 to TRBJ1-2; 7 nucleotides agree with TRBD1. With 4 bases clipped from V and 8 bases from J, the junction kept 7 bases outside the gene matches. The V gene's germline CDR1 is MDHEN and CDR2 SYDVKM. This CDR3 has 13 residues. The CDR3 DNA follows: TGTGCCAGCAGTTATCAAGGGGGCCTGGGCTACACCTTC. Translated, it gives CASSYQGGLGYTF.

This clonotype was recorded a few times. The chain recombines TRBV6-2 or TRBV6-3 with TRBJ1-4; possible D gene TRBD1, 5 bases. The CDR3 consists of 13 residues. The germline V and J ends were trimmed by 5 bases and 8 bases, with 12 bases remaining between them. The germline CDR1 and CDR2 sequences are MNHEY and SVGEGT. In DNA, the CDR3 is TGTGCCAGCAGTCTACAGGTACAGGAAAAACTGTTTTTT. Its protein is CASSLQVQEKLFF.

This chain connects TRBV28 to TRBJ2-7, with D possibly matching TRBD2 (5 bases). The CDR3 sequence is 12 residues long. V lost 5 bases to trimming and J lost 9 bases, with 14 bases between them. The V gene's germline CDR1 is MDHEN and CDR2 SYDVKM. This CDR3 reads CASSPGRGPQYF. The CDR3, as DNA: TGTGCCAGCAGTCCCGGCCGCGGGCCGCAGTACTTC.

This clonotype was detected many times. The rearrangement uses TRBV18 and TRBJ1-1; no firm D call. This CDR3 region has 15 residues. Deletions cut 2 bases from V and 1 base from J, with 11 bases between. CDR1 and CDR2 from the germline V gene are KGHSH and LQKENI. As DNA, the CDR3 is TGTGCCAGCTCACCATCCGGACTCGGGAACACTGAAGCTTTCTTT. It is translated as CASSPSGLGNTEAFF.

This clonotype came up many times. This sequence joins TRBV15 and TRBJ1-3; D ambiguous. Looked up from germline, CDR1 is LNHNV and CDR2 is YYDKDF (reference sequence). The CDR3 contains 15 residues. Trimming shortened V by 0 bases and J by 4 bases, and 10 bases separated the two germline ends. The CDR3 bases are TGTGCCACCAGCAGAGATCTAGGCGTCGGAAACACCATATATTTT. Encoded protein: CATSRDLGVGNTIYF.

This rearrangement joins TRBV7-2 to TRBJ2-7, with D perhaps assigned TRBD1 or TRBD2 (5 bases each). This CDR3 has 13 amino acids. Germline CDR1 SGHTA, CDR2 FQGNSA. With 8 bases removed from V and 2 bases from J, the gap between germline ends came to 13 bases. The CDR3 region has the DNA TGTGCCAGCCGGGGCAGGGCCACCTACGAGCAGTACTTC. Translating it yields CASRGRATYEQYF. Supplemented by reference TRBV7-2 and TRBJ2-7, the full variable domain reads GAGVSQSPSNKVTEKGKDVELRCDPISGHTALYWYRQSLGQGLEFLIYFQGNSAPDKSGLPSDRFSAERTGGSVSTLTIQRTQQEDSAVYLCASRGRATYEQYFGPGTRLTVT.

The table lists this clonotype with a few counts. The CDR3 nucleotides are TGCAGCGTTGGCCGACAGGGGTCTTCCTACGAGCAGTACTTC. This sequence encodes CSVGRQGSSYEQYF. The chain employs TRBV29-1 and TRBJ2-7; TRBD1 aligns across 8 bases. V trimming: 4 bases; J trimming: 1 base; junction bases outside the gene matches: 6. Germline CDR1 SQVTM, CDR2 ANQGSEA. CDR3 length: 14 residues.

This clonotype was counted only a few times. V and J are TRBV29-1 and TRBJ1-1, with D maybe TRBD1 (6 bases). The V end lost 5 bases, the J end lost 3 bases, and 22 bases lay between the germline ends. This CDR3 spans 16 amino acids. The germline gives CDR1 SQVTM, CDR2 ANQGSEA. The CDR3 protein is CSVSTGRSQGDTEAFF. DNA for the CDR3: TGCAGCGTTTCAACAGGGAGGTCGCAGGGTGACACTGAAGCTTTCTTT.

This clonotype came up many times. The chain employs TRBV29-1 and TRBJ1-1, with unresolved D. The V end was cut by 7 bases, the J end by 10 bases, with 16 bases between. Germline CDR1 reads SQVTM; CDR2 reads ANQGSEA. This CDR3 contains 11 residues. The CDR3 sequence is CSADSGSRAFF. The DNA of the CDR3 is TGCAGCGCTGACTCTGGGAGTCGAGCTTTCTTT.

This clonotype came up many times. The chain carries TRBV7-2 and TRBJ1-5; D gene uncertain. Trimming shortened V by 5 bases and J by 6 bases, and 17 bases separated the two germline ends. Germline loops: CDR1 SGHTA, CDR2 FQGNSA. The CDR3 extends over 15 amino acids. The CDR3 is CASSASIASGQPQHF. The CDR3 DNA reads TGTGCCAGCAGCGCAAGTATAGCCTCAGGTCAGCCCCAGCATTTT. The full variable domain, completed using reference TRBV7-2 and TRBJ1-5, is GAGVSQSPSNKVTEKGKDVELRCDPISGHTALYWYRQSLGQGLEFLIYFQGNSAPDKSGLPSDRFSAERTGGSVSTLTIQRTQQEDSAVYLCASSASIASGQPQHFGDGTRLSIL.

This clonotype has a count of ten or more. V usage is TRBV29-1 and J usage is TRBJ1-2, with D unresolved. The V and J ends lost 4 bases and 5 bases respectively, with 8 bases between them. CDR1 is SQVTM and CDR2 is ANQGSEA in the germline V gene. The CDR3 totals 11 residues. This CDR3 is CSVGAEYGYTF. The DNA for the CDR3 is TGCAGCGTTGGGGCAGAATATGGCTACACCTTC. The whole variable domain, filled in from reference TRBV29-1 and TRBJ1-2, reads SAVISQKPSRDICQRGTSLTIQCQVDSQVTMMFWYRQQPGQSLTLIATANQGSEATYESGFVIDKFPISRPNLTFSTLTVSNMSPEDSSIYLCSVGAEYGYTFGSGTRLTVV.